This T cell receptor (beta chain) came from a study of beta chain features in type 1 diabetes. Turning to this clone: The same CDR3 is also encoded by other DNA sequences in this sample.

As every portion of the isolated RNA was reverse transcribed, the sequencing read expressed TCRB transcripts. TCRdb keeps only in-frame clones here, not all; method: immunoSEQ multiplex PCR. The sample consists of 200,000 to 250,000 clones, roughly a tenth of them appearing once. Trimming pared 0 bases from V and 3 bases from J, leaving 7 bases between. Germline V lookup: CDR1 GTSNPN, CDR2 SVGIG (reference sequence). This CDR3 spans 13 amino acids. The sequence was collected from a man younger than 35 in good health. Sequencing used central memory CD4+ T cells from blood. The V gene is TRBV30, the J gene TRBJ2-3; a possible D gene is TRBD1 (5 bases). CDR3 in amino acids: CAWSVKGTDTQYF. The CDR3 nucleotides are TGTGCCTGGAGTGTAAAGGGGACAGATACGCAGTATTTT. Full variable domain (remainder filled in from reference TRBV30 and TRBJ2-3): SQTIHQWPATLVQPVGSPLSLECTVEGTSNPNLYWYRQAAGRGLQLLFYSVGIGQISSEVPQNLSASRPQDRQFILSSKKLLLSDSGFYLCAWSVKGTDTQYFGPGTRLTVL.